This TCR beta chain was found in a study of monozygotic twins with inflammatory bowel disease. Study findings and constraints: Among IBD patients, TCRbeta diversity (inverse Simpson) was lower than in healthy co-twins.

Each CDR3 protein gets one entry in TCRdb, which reprocessed the 5' RACE reads and gives no DNA. Here the sample table reports about 85,000 distinct CDR3 sequences. Remarks on this clonotype: Its specificity is not known.

The sample taken for sequencing was blood. The TCR sequence derives from a human donor with ulcerative colitis or Crohn's disease, or a healthy co-twin of an affected twin (not recorded which).

This chain's CDR3 is CASSSFELNTEAFF. The chain joins TRBV5-6 to TRBJ1-1. The CDR3 extends over 14 amino acids. Per the germline V gene, CDR1 is SGHDT and CDR2 is YYEEEE.